This TCR beta chain was captured in a study of molecular identifiers for immune sequencing clone quantification. Study-wide points: Clones of above 20 RNA copies carried over 99% of effector molecules; in naive cells they carried under 1%.

Germline V gives CDR1 DFQATT, CDR2 SNEGSKA (reference sequence). Trimming cost V 1 base and J 3 bases, with 10 bases left between them. The CDR3 is 13 residues long. This clonotype was detected many times. Its antigen is as yet unknown. Previously reported methods and listed TCR primers produced the bulk TCR libraries. TCRdb analysed the PCR reads with MiXCR anew, one entry per CDR3 protein. The sample holds approximately 500,000 distinct CDR3 sequences; about 25% are singletons and the top ten take 0.7% to 0.9%. V usage is TRBV20-1 and J usage is TRBJ2-7; possibly TRBD2 for D (5 bases). This clonotype originated in a human donor in good health. Some libraries in this study had Jurkat cell RNA spiked in. Sequences were obtained from naive CD8+ T cells from blood, with Jurkat cell RNA spiked in. Subset here: FACS-sorted CD8+CD4-CCR7+CD45RA+ naive T cells. CDR3 nucleotides: TGCAGTGCTAGAGCAATAGGGAGCTACGAGCAGTACTTC. Its translation: CSARAIGSYEQYF.